The TCR beta chain under discussion was sequenced for a study of cytomegalovirus exposure and HLA in healthy donors (dated by TCRdb to about 2017). Regarding the research as a whole: An earlier analysis of several hundred of the donors reported over 250 Gb of sequence data and some 110 million unique TCR beta sequences obtained from about 179 million T cells. About 300 gigabases of sequencing data and 70 million to 85 million unique TCR sequences were included in an early release covering around 600 HLA-typed donors. Of the approximately 400 genotyped donors, roughly 80% fell in the genetic ancestry cluster associated with self-reported Caucasian donors. The study aimed to test whether cataloging public T cell receptors could reveal signatures of past pathogen exposure. The study used immunosequencing to profile the T cell repertoires of about 670 subjects and linked those repertoires to cytomegalovirus serostatus. Along with the roughly 670-subject first cohort, a separate validation cohort of over a hundred different subjects was used. The study combined high-throughput TCR immunosequencing, statistical association of individual TCRs with disease status, and machine learning to predict cytomegalovirus infection status. To study patterns of TCR occurrence, a later analysis re-analyzed previously published TCR beta repertoires from several hundred donors and added high-resolution HLA genotyping. In the later analysis, no new phenotypic data were used to find candidate immune exposures; instead, reliance was placed on TCR beta sequences and their occurrence across donors. In an earlier analysis of a few hundred of the donors, high-throughput TCR beta sequencing was used to judge whether each TCR beta V gene segment behaved as functional or pseudogenic. Donor age, sex, ethnicity and CMV serostatus were collected together with the repertoire data. In a later genetic analysis, genome-wide SNP genotypes for about 65% of the 666 donors were used, and that subset was treated as a discovery cohort. All discovery cohort repertoires had been generated using a single sequencing platform. Both class I and class II loci were covered by HLA typing, at four-digit resolution. Typing coverage varied by locus: roughly 620-640 donors for A, B, C, DRB1 and DQB1; 522 for DQA1; more than 600 for DPA1; 400 to 480 for DPB1. Because of strong linkage in the cohort, five DR-DQ haplotypes were treated as single units for association and clustering. On average, roughly 240,000 unique TCR beta nucleotide sequences were sequenced per donor among 398 genotyped donors of the cohort, with roughly a sixth of those sequences being non-productive.

Points on this clone: The clone's antigen remains unknown. Base-call qualities are not available, and no considerably larger clone is one nucleotide away.

Receptor libraries were prepared by the immunoSEQ multiplex PCR assay. A mixture of 60 forward primers for TCR Vbeta segments and 13 reverse primers for TCR Jbeta segments was used in the multiplex PCR. Amplification of the CDR3 region of rearranged TCR beta genes was performed with a multiplex PCR assay on genomic DNA. Amplified TCR beta libraries were sequenced as 87-base-pair reads on the Illumina HiSeq System. For the original study's pipeline: In a later analysis, tens of millions of unique TCR beta chains were counted across the approximately 620 repertoires, and roughly 10 million of these chains were shared by at least two donors. Raw reads were error-corrected and collapsed into unique sequences by a nearest-neighbor algorithm in which closely related sequences were merged to remove PCR and sequencing errors. V, D and J gene segments were assigned by aligning CDR3 sequences to IMGT reference sequences. For a sequence to be retained, a match of at least six nucleotides was required to both a V gene segment and a J gene segment. Rearrangements were classified as productive when the CDR3 lacked stop codons and remained in frame with V and J, and all other rearrangements were classified as non-productive. Following IMGT convention, CDR3 was defined as the stretch from the second conserved V-encoded cysteine to the conserved J-encoded phenylalanine. The earlier analysis of 550 to 650 of the donors excluded any sequence lacking an unambiguous match to a single V gene segment. In an earlier analysis of several hundred of the donors, V segments were called functional above 56.7% productive rearrangements and were called segregating when the between-donor standard deviation exceeded 5%. To diagnose cytomegalovirus status from the catalog of TCR beta chain sequences, a statistical classification framework was built. V and J gene assignment, in a later analysis, came from comparing TCR nucleotide sequences with IMGT/GENE-DB human TR gene sequences. A later analysis assigned CDR3 sequences and most-parsimonious VDJ recombination scenarios with the TCRdist pipeline. A later analysis defined each TCR beta chain by its CDR3 amino acid sequence plus V-gene family, and excluded reads lacking a unique V-gene family. A later analysis removed 450 to 600 highly shared, low-generation-probability nucleotide sequences to deal with suspected cross-contamination and a sequencing artifact. In a later analysis, a clonal expansion index for each public chain was calculated from normalized within-repertoire ranks of inferred template counts. In a later analysis, generation probabilities were computed with a VDJ recombination model fitted to out-of-frame rearrangements, and the resulting probabilities were checked against IGoR. In a later analysis, TCR-TCR, TCR-HLA and TCR-CMV co-occurrence was scored with hypergeometric tests, and a repertoire-size bias correction was applied to TCR pairs. To estimate false discovery rates, a later analysis permuted the HLA or CMV assignments 20 times. In a later analysis, co-occurring TCRs were grouped using DBSCAN, with TCRdist sequence similarity added in when clustering inside HLA-allele-positive subsets. Co-occurrence clustering excluded repertoires with fewer than 30,000 or more than 120,000 public chains, plus five with anomalous nucleotide sharing. In its TCRdb copy, this immuneACCESS table keeps in-frame sequences only and misses some clones. Where compared with another copy, unresolved V genes explain less than half of these, and the others have no known cause. V, J and clone size derive from that table, while D and trimming were established from the DNA sequence. The sample data list around 190,000 clones, and roughly 75% of these were observed just once. The leading ten clones occupy around 6% of the sample.

CDR1 and CDR2 were assigned from the germline V gene (reference sequence) as LNHDA and SQIVND. Spanning cysteine to phenylalanine, the CDR3 consists of 18 amino acids. Of the read, only the CDR3 DNA is kept; its 54 bases are in frame from base 1. Clipping removes 5 bases from V and 1 base from J, with 11 as the unmatched junction base count. What the research found in general, with its limitations: Correlated functional status among segregating V segments might reflect linkage disequilibrium, but an unknown experimental factor could not be ruled out. Three of the identified cytomegalovirus-associated TCR beta chains were confirmed in vitro to be specific for cytomegalovirus antigens. At a false discovery rate of 0.05, a later analysis linked 15,000 to 20,000 TCR beta sequences to specific HLA alleles. Assigning TCR associations to individual alleles was difficult when HLA alleles, especially DR and DQ, strongly co-occurred. The study gave a list of 150 to 200 TCR beta chains associated with cytomegalovirus. Sequencing depth was assumed to be roughly uniform across donors in the presence/absence analyses, though that assumption may not hold. The classifier was reported to diagnose cytomegalovirus status with high specificity and sensitivity in both the original and validation cohorts. In a later analysis, the rate of TCR association differed among HLA loci, with DRB1 alleles having the most associated TCRs and HLA-C alleles having the fewest. HLA typing was unavailable for some donors at each locus, so association tests used only the typed subset. Because counts were too low, fewer than 20 rarely observed V segments, including chromosome 9 orphons, were excluded from the earlier analysis of under 650 of the donors. In a later genetic analysis, fewer N-insertions in productive TCRs were reported among donors in an Asian-associated ancestry cluster than the roughly 640-donor mean. Immune exposure information for the cohort was limited to CMV serostatus. According to a later analysis, parvovirus B19, influenza, CMV and Epstein-Barr virus appeared linked to several top co-occurrence clusters. Because the 87-base-pair reads could not distinguish some IMGT-functional V segments, including TRBV6-2 and TRBV6-3, those segments were excluded. The cohort was sequenced for TCR beta chains only, and without alpha or paired-chain data the features that could be detected were limited. A further reported finding was that TCR beta sequences accurately predicted the HLA-A and HLA-B alleles for most subjects in the first cohort. Most TCR sequences were observed very rarely across donors, whereas some public TCRs were present in many individuals. The authors suggested that the approach could potentially be extended to other disease states and immunological phenotypes. In a later genetic analysis, a missense DCLRE1C variant was associated with V-gene and J-gene trimming of TCR beta chains, and the association was replicated in an independent cohort. In a later analysis, HLA-associated TCR beta chains showed more clonal expansion and lower generation probabilities than non-associated chains that were equally common. An earlier analysis of approximately 530 of the donors showed that most TCR beta V segments appeared in productive rearrangements either about 90% or about 30% of the time, which broadly matched IMGT annotations. A group of highly shared sequence variants was considered likely to be a technical artifact of the sequencing pipeline. Most CMV-associated TCR beta chains appeared to be HLA-restricted in a later analysis, and the HLA associations seemed to be driven largely by CMV exposure.

The cohort consisted of fewer than 700 healthy bone marrow donors. All cohort members were sampled while nominally healthy, although unrecorded immune exposures were likely present. The donor was CMV seronegative and belonged to the group of around 400 seronegative cohort members. A peripheral blood sample was collected from each donor, and TCR beta sequencing was performed on peripheral blood mononuclear cells. The Qiagen DNeasy Blood Extraction Kit was used to extract genomic DNA from the blood cell samples. This TCR derives from a man aged 35-49 years in good health and CMV-seronegative. The sequencing input was PBMCs. The V and J segments used are TRBV19 and TRBJ2-1; 10 middle bases align to TRBD2. The nucleotides read TGTGCCAGTAGTGCCCCGAGCGGGAGGGCCCGTTCCTACAATGAGCAGTTCTTC. It specifies CASSAPSGRARSYNEQFF. The CDR3, completed at both ends by the reference TRBV19 and TRBJ2-1 genes, gives the full variable domain DGGITQSPKYLFRKEGQNVTLSCEQNLNHDAMYWYRQDPGQGLRLIYYSQIVNDFQKGDIAEGYSVSREKKESFPLTVTSAQKNPTAFYLCASSAPSGRARSYNEQFFGPGTRLTVL.